What follows is one T cell receptor beta chain and its context. There is no known antigen for this receptor. No base-level quality is on record; no much larger clone is a single base apart. Measured from the cysteine to the phenylalanine, the CDR3 is 13 residues long. Here the CDR3 DNA is all that survives: 39 bases in frame from base 1. Between the V and J ends, shortened by 4 bases and 5 bases respectively, the junction contains 11 bases. CDR1 and CDR2, per the germline V gene (reference sequence), are MNHEY and SMNVEV. This record belongs to a study of T cell responses to AZD1222 COVID-19 vaccine (dated by TCRdb to the early 2020s). In the study overall: Because spike-specific TCR depth and breadth did not differ between the two schedules, AZD1222 recipients who got a second dose at roughly 4 weeks were pooled with those who got a second dose at roughly 12 weeks. A total of about 240 trial participants underwent TCR sequencing, of whom around 200 received two doses of AZD1222 and roughly 25 received two doses of the MenACWY control vaccine. Trial participants were enrolled into age subgroups of 18-55, 56-69 and 70-plus years, which contained 148, 28 and 57 TCR-sequenced participants, respectively. Broad study findings and their caveats: Vaccine-associated CD4 TCRs spanned the whole spike protein, with dominant responses in regions 160-218 and 743-854. Reportedly, close to half of the unique spike-specific TCRs recognized epitopes lying outside the regions that are mutated in the B.1.351 and B.1.1.7 variants. No day 14 peak-response samples were available, so repertoires were characterized only after the peak T cell response. Most participants were white British and females outnumbered males, and the authors suggested that clonal diversity may have been underestimated. A significant rise in spike-specific TCR breadth and depth was observed after two AZD1222 doses relative to day 0 and relative to MenACWY recipients. In the small 56-69-year group, the increase in depth fell short of significance, most likely because of low power. Conclusions about previously exposed vaccinees are limited, since just 5 to 7 AZD1222 recipients were seropositive for SARS-CoV-2 at baseline.

The CDR3 regions of human TCRbeta chains were analyzed by immunosequencing. Regarding the original processing steps: TCRs in the repertoires were matched against a reference library of SARS-CoV-2-specific TCRs that had been generated with the MIRA antigen-specificity platform. Breadth was defined as the fraction of unique TCRs that were SARS-CoV-2-associated, and depth was defined as the fraction of total T cells that were SARS-CoV-2-associated. Using the MIRA data, each spike-specific TCR was assigned both to the spike region to which the TCR was reactive and to a CD4 or CD8 class. Log10-transformed breadth and depth values were compared by one-way ANOVA with Sidak's multiple comparisons tests. TCRdb took this table from immuneACCESS and kept in-frame rearrangements with V and J called. Such tables lack part of the clones; where checked against another copy, unresolved V genes explain under half of the gap, and the rest is unexplained. Clonal size and the V and J genes are those of that table, whereas D and trimming came from the DNA. The sample data list 57,000 or so clones, and roughly three quarters of these were observed just once. More than 13% of the sample belongs to the ten largest clones.

Reading the label with the study, this specimen's time point is: baseline before first vaccination. Vaccinee samples came from UK trials COV001 and COV002, including a single-blind randomized controlled phase 2/3 trial of AZD1222 (ChAdOx1 nCoV-19) in healthy adults. For TCRbeta chain sequencing, PBMC samples from trial participants were taken at day 0 and at day 28 after the second dose. The receptor comes from an adult in good health. In this chain, TRBV27 is recombined with TRBJ1-2; the best D guess is TRBD1, with 5 bases matching. Source: peripheral blood, taken on day 0 of AZD1222 vaccination. The CDR3 reads CASSSGRAYGYTF. The DNA sequence reads TGTGCCAGCAGTTCGGGCAGGGCTTATGGCTACACCTTC.